This is a list of T cell receptor beta chains from one sample in a study of T cells in Graves' hyperthyroidism and ophthalmopathy. TCRdb itself ran the multiplex PCR reads through MiXCR, one entry per CDR3 protein. In the table there are about 690,000 distinct CDR3 sequences, roughly 17% of which are singletons. Sequencing used blood. The receptors originated from a man aged 50 to 59 with Graves' hyperthyroidism. Each CDR3 is given with its conserved first and last residue. A D gene is named only where the DNA matches it firmly. Expanded clones are given a class, and other clones once, few, many or no size at all.

CASRDRGGKRLPNEQFF,TGTGCCAGCAGGGACCGAGGGGGGAAGCGCCTACCGAATGAGCAGTTCTTC,TRBJ2-1,-,many,TRBV2
CASRVLAGGETQYF,TGTGCCAGCAGAGTACTAGCGGGAGGAGAGACCCAGTACTTC,TRBJ2-5,TRBD2,many,TRBV11-2
CAIGGAGTLNTEAFF,TGTGCCATAGGTGGGGCCGGGACACTAAACACTGAAGCTTTCTTT,TRBJ1-1,-,many,TRBV28
CASSGLKAGPKGEQYF,TGTGCCAGCAGTGGATTAAAGGCGGGGCCAAAAGGCGAGCAGTACTTC,TRBJ2-7,-,few,TRBV12-3/TRBV12-4
CSATNRDTPYQETQYF,TGCAGTGCTACAAACCGGGACACCCCGTACCAAGAGACCCAGTACTTC,TRBJ2-5,-,many,TRBV20-1
CASSDRAGVYEQYF,TGTGCCAGCAGTGACAGAGCGGGCGTATACGAGCAGTACTTC,TRBJ2-7,-,many,TRBV6-1
CASSRPWTGTFYEQYF,TGTGCCAGCTCTCGACCCTGGACAGGGACTTTTTACGAGCAGTACTTC,TRBJ2-7,TRBD1,many,TRBV28
CASSSMDGEQYF,TGTGCCAGCAGCTCGATGGATGGCGAGCAGTACTTC,TRBJ2-7,-,many,TRBV7-9
CASSPSTGTGYEQYF,TGTGCCAGCAGCCCCTCCACCGGGACAGGCTACGAGCAGTACTTC,TRBJ2-7,TRBD1,many,TRBV7-3
CASSQEEGGLVAETQYF,TGTGCCAGCAGCCAAGAAGAAGGGGGACTCGTTGCGGAGACCCAGTACTTC,TRBJ2-5,-,-,TRBV3-1
CASSEALGTSRYNEQFF,TGTGCCAGCAGTGAAGCGCTTGGGACTAGCAGGTACAATGAGCAGTTCTTC,TRBJ2-1,TRBD2,many,TRBV2
CASSYRGGELFF,TGTGCCAGCAGTTACCGAGGGGGGGAGCTGTTTTTT,TRBJ2-2,-,-,TRBV12-3/TRBV12-4
CSVEGLAGYVADTQYF,TGCAGCGTTGAGGGACTAGCGGGATATGTGGCAGATACGCAGTATTTT,TRBJ2-3,TRBD2,-,TRBV29-1
CAGSLVRTGNMAFF,TGTGCCGGCAGTTTAGTTAGGACAGGGAATATGGCTTTCTTT,TRBJ1-1,TRBD1,few,TRBV28
CASRSGSASYEQYF,TGTGCCAGCAGATCGGGGTCAGCTTCCTACGAGCAGTACTTC,TRBJ2-7,-,-,TRBV28
CASSPDRVRPETQYF,TGTGCCAGCAGTCCCGACAGGGTACGGCCGGAGACCCAGTACTTC,TRBJ2-5,TRBD1,many,TRBV28
CASSLSGASVEETQYF,TGTGCCAGCAGTTTATCGGGGGCTAGCGTTGAAGAGACCCAGTACTTC,TRBJ2-5,-,many,TRBV28
CAWSVRGWYSADGYTF,TGTGCCTGGAGTGTCCGGGGGTGGTATTCGGCAGATGGCTACACCTTC,TRBJ1-2,-,-,TRBV30
CASSYSIYEETQYF,TGTGCCAGCAGTTACTCGATTTACGAAGAGACCCAGTACTTC,TRBJ2-5,-,-,TRBV6-5
CASSQNTGSSYNEQFF,TGCGCCAGCAGCCAAAATACAGGGAGCTCCTACAATGAGCAGTTCTTC,TRBJ2-1,-,-,TRBV5-1
CASSIGSNQPQHF,TGTGCCAGCAGTATCGGTAGCAATCAGCCCCAGCATTTT,TRBJ1-5,-,many,TRBV27